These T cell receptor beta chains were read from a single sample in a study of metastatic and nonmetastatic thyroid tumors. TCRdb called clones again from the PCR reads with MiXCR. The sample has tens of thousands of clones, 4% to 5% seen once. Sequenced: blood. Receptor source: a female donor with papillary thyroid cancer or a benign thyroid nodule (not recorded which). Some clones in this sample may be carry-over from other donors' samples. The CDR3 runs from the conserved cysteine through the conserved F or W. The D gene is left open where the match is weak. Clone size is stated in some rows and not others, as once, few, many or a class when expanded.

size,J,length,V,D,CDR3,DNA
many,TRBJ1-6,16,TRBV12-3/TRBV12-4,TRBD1,CASSFSWGTGGSPLHF,TGTGCCAGCAGTTTCAGTTGGGGGACAGGGGGATCACCCCTCCACTTT
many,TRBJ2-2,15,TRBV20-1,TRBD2,CSARPGTSGTGELFF,TGCAGTGCTAGACCGGGGACTAGCGGCACCGGGGAGCTGTTTTTT
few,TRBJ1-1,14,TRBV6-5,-,CASSYSSGGTEAFF,TGTGCCAGCAGTTACTCGAGTGGGGGCACTGAAGCTTTCTTT
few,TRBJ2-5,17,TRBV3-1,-,CASSQVWTARGGETQYF,TGTGCCAGCAGCCAAGTTTGGACGGCGCGTGGGGGAGAGACCCAGTACTTC
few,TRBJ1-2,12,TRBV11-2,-,CASSEMSYGYTF,TGTGCCAGCAGCGAGATGTCCTATGGCTACACCTTC
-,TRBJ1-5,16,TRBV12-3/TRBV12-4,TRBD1,CASFRDRGLENQPQHF,TGTGCCAGCTTTCGGGACAGGGGTTTGGAAAATCAGCCCCAGCATTTT
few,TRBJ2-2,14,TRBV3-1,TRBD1,CASSQQGADGELFF,TGTGCCAGCAGCCAACAGGGGGCTGACGGGGAGCTGTTTTTT
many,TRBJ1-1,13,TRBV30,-,CAGKRVYNTEAFF,TGTGCCGGAAAACGAGTTTACAACACTGAAGCTTTCTTT
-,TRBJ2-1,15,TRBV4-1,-,CASSLFYPVVNEQFF,TGCGCCAGCAGCCTGTTCTATCCTGTGGTCAATGAGCAGTTCTTC
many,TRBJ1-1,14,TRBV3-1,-,CASSYPGTDTEAFF,TGTGCCAGCAGCTATCCCGGGACGGACACTGAAGCTTTCTTT
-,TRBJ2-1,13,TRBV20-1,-,CSARDQWVDDQFF,TGCAGTGCTAGAGATCAATGGGTCGATGATCAGTTCTTC
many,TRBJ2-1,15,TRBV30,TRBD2,CAWTLGAGGLNEQFF,TGTGCCTGGACATTGGGAGCGGGGGGTCTCAATGAGCAGTTCTTC
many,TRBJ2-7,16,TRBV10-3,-,CAISEIGGGVRNEQYF,TGTGCCATCAGTGAGATTGGAGGGGGGGTGAGAAACGAGCAGTACTTC
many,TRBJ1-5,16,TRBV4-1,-,CASSQESGRANQPQHF,TGCGCCAGCAGCCAAGAAAGTGGCAGGGCCAATCAGCCCCAGCATTTT
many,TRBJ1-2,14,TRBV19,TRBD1,CASSLYRGRVGYTF,TGTGCCAGTAGCCTATACAGGGGGAGGGTCGGCTACACCTTC
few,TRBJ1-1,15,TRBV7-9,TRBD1,CASSGETGLNTEAFF,TGTGCCAGCAGCGGAGAGACAGGGCTAAACACTGAAGCTTTCTTT
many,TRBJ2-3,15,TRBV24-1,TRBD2,CATNAGEGYTDTQYF,TGTGCCACCAACGCGGGAGAGGGGTACACAGATACGCAGTATTTT
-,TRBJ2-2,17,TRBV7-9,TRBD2,CASSLLRAGGNTGELFF,TGTGCCAGCAGCTTACTCAGGGCGGGGGGCAACACCGGGGAGCTGTTTTTT
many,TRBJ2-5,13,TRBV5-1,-,CASSLEGQQTQYF,TGCGCCAGCAGCTTGGAGGGTCAGCAGACCCAGTACTTC
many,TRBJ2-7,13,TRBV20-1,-,CSAGGDKSYEQYF,TGCAGTGCTGGGGGAGATAAGTCCTACGAGCAGTACTTC
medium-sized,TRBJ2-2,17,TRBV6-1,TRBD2,CASSGTSGRENTGELFF,TGTGCCAGCAGTGGGACTAGCGGGAGGGAGAACACCGGGGAGCTGTTTTTT
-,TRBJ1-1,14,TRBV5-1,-,CASSFADRNNEALF,TGCGCCAGCAGCTTCGCAGACCGGAACAATGAAGCTTTATTT
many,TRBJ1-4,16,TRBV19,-,CASSITGWATNEKLFF,TGTGCCAGTAGTATAACTGGATGGGCAACTAATGAAAAACTGTTTTTT
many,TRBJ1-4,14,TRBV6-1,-,CASKEGSGREKLFF,TGTGCCAGCAAGGAGGGCAGTGGGAGGGAAAAACTGTTTTTT
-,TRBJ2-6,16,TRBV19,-,CASSIRGGTEANVLTF,TGTGCCAGTAGTATTAGGGGGGGCACTGAGGCCAACGTCCTGACTTTC
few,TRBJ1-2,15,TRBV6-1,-,CASSKGTRSSYGYTF,TGTGCCAGCAGTAAAGGGACACGGTCTTCCTATGGCTACACCTTC
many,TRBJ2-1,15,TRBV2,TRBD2,CASSLGLASYNEQFF,TGTGCCAGCAGTCTGGGACTAGCGAGCTACAATGAGCAGTTCTTC
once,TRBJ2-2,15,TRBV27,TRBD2,CACSLRGRDTGELFF,TGTGCCTGCAGTTTAAGAGGGAGGGACACCGGGGAGCTGTTTTTT
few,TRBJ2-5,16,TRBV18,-,CASSPPSFSRPETQYF,TGTGCCAGCTCACCGCCGTCCTTTTCCCGGCCAGAGACCCAGTACTTC
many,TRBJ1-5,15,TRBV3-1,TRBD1,CASSQGRTGQQPQHF,TGTGCCAGCAGCCAAGGCCGGACAGGGCAACAGCCCCAGCATTTT
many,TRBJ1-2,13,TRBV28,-,CASSFLGGYGYTF,TGTGCCAGCAGTTTCCTCGGGGGCTATGGCTACACCTTC
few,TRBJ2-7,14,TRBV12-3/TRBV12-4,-,CASSLHTDDYEQYF,TGTGCCAGCAGTCTCCACACGGATGACTACGAGCAGTACTTC
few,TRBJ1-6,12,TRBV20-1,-,CSARDGSSPLHF,TGCAGTGCTAGAGATGGGAGCTCACCCCTCCACTTT
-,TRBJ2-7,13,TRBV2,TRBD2,CAIGGTGIGEQYF,TGTGCCATCGGGGGGACGGGGATCGGCGAGCAGTACTTC
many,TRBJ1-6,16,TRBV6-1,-,CASRIQSSSYNSPLHF,TGTGCCAGCAGAATCCAATCGAGCTCCTATAATTCACCCCTCCACTTT
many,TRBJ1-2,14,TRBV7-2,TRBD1,CASSPGDRLAGYTF,TGTGCCAGCAGCCCAGGGGACAGGCTCGCCGGCTACACCTTC
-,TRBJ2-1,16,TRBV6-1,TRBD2,CASHVTSGSSYNEQFF,TGTGCCAGCCATGTCACTAGCGGAAGCTCCTACAATGAGCAGTTCTTC
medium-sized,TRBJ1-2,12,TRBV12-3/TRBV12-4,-,CASRRQNYGYTF,TGTGCCAGCCGCCGACAGAACTATGGCTACACCTTC
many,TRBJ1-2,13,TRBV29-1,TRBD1,CSVFWTGSYGYTF,TGCAGCGTATTTTGGACAGGGAGCTATGGCTACACCTTC
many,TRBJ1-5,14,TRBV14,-,CASSQQGYNQPQHF,TGTGCCAGCAGTCAACAGGGATACAATCAGCCCCAGCATTTT
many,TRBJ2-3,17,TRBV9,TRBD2,CASSQYVAGVGTDTQYF,TGTGCCAGCAGCCAGTATGTGGCGGGAGTGGGCACAGATACGCAGTATTTT
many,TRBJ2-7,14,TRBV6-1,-,CASSANFPAYEQYF,TGTGCCAGCAGTGCTAATTTCCCGGCCTACGAGCAGTACTTC
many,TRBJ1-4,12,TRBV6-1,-,CASRVGSEKLFF,TGTGCCAGCAGAGTGGGGTCCGAAAAACTGTTTTTT
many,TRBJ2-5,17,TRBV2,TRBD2,CASGGDTSGALKETQYF,TGTGCCAGCGGGGGTGATACTAGCGGGGCCCTAAAAGAGACCCAGTACTTC
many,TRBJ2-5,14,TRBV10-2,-,CASSRPWGQETQYF,TGCGCCAGCAGTAGACCATGGGGGCAGGAGACCCAGTACTTC